This T cell receptor (beta chain) was recorded in a study of blood T cells in healthy people across ages. With a J-beta primer mix and a sample-barcoded 5' primer, a second PCR ran roughly 6 to 11 cycles. One entry per CDR3 protein results from TCRdb running MiXCR on the 5' RACE reads. The sample includes about 1.8 million distinct CDR3 sequences, about 50% of them seen just once. The sequencing input was blood. The sequence came from a woman between 40 and 50 years old in good health.

CDR3 protein: CASSVATWTREETQYF. CDR3 nucleotides: TGTGCCAGCAGCGTAGCTACCTGGACTAGAGAAGAGACCCAGTACTTC. J is TRBJ2-5 and V is TRBV9; 7 bases match TRBD2. CDR3 length: 16 amino acids. The germline V gene has CDR1 SGDLS and CDR2 YYNGEE. V was clipped by 0 bases and J by 3 bases; unmatched bases: 8.